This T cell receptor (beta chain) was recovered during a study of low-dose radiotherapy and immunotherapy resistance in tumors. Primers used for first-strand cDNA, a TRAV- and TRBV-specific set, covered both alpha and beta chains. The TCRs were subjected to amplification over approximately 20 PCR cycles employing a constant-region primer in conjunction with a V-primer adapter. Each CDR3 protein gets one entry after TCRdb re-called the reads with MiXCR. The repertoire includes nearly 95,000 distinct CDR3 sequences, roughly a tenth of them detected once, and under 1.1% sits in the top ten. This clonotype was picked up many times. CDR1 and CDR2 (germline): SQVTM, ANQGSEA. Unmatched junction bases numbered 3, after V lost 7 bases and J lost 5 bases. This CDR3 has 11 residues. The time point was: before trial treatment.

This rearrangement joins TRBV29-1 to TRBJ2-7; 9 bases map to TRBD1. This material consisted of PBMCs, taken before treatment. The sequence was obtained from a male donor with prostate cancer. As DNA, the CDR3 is TGCAGCGGGACAGGGGCGCACGAGCAGTACTTC. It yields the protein CSGTGAHEQYF.